This entry concerns a single TCR beta chain. Sequencing used immunoSEQ multiplex PCR; TCRdb keeps in-frame clones, though not all of them. The sample holds hundreds of thousands of clones; over 75% are singletons and the top ten take 2.4%. This record comes from a study of blood T cell repertoires in COVID-19. With V trimmed by 5 bases and J by 9 bases, 7 bases remained unmatched. CDR3 size: 14 residues. Germline loops: CDR1 MDHEN, CDR2 SYDVKM. The sequence was collected from a woman under 30 who had recovered from COVID-19. The V and J genes are TRBV28 and TRBJ1-6; 7 positions agree with TRBD1. Specimen: PBMCs or T cells enriched from blood (not recorded which). In nucleotides, the CDR3 is TGTGCCAGCAGTCGTGACAGGGTTGCTTCACCCCTCCACTTT. Translating gives CASSRDRVASPLHF. Full variable domain (rest looked up from reference TRBV28 and TRBJ1-6): DVKVTQSSRYLVKRTGEKVFLECVQDMDHENMFWYRQDPGLGLRLIYFSYDVKMKEKGDIPEGYSVSREKKERFSLILESASTNQTSMYLCASSRDRVASPLHFGNGTRLTVT.